Following are 32 T cell receptor beta chains from one sample sequenced in a study of T cells in Graves' hyperthyroidism and ophthalmopathy. The CDR3 regions of TCR beta were amplified from RNA transcripts. RT-PCR in the first round (using the HTBI primer set) targeted the TCR CDR3. Via MiXCR, TCRdb re-called the multiplex PCR reads, giving one row per CDR3 protein. This repertoire shows 480,000 or so distinct CDR3 sequences, approximately 49% found once; its top ten account for about two fifths. Sequencing was performed on peripheral blood or thyroid tissue (not recorded which). These receptors were taken from an adult woman with Graves' disease, either hyperthyroidism or ophthalmopathy (not recorded which).

The J gene is TRBJ2-1, the V gene TRBV7-9; 10 nucleotides line up with TRBD2. The DNA end is more similar to TRBJ2-7, so the J call may be wrong. Germline V gene data show CDR1 as SEHNR and CDR2 as FQNEAQ (reference sequence). The CDR3 has 16 residues. The CDR3 region has the DNA TGTGCCAGCAGCCTCTGGCTAGCGGGAGATTACAATGAGCAGTACTTC. Amino acid sequence: CASSLWLAGDYNEQYF.

This sequence joins TRBV12-3 or TRBV12-4 and TRBJ1-5, with TRBD1 as a possible D gene (5 bases). V lost 5 bases to trimming and J lost 5 bases, with 10 bases between them. CDR3 length: 13 amino acids. Written as DNA, the CDR3 is TGTGCCAGCAGTGTAGACAGATATCAGCCCCAGCATTTT. This gives the protein CASSVDRYQPQHF.

This chain uses TRBV4-1 with TRBJ2-7; D is undetermined. This CDR3 comprises 15 residues. Trimming removed 1 base at V and 2 bases at J, with 12 bases between. Germline CDR1 is MGHRA and CDR2 is YSYEKL. The CDR3 loop is CASSQGMGQTYEQYF. In DNA form, the CDR3 reads TGCGCCAGCAGCCAAGGGATGGGCCAGACCTACGAGCAGTACTTC.

This clonotype showed up many times. The chain has TRBV12-3 or TRBV12-4 and TRBJ2-7; 9 positions match TRBD2. The trim removed 6 bases at V and 2 bases at J, leaving 11 bases unmatched. The CDR3 is 16 amino acids. CDR3 sequence (DNA): TGTGCCAGCAGCCATAGCGGGAGAGGTATCCCCTACGAGCAGTACTTC. Protein: CASSHSGRGIPYEQYF.

The chain employs TRBV10-3 and TRBJ1-6; D is perhaps TRBD1 (6 bases). The CDR3 consists of 16 residues. In germline, CDR1 is ENHRY, CDR2 SYGVKD. With 3 bases removed from V and 7 bases from J, the gap between germline ends came to 16 bases. The CDR3 here is CAISDPDSLRNSPLHF. The CDR3 region has the DNA TGTGCCATCAGTGACCCGGACAGCCTTAGGAATTCACCCCTCCACTTT.

This clonotype was detected ten times or more. The chain employs TRBV12-3 or TRBV12-4 and TRBJ1-5; TRBD1 might be the D (6 bases). V was shortened by 7 bases and J by 3 bases, with 19 bases between the two germline ends. The CDR3 consists of 16 residues. The CDR3 sequence is CASISAGAGVNQPQHF. CDR3 bases: TGTGCCAGCATATCGGCCGGGGCAGGGGTCAATCAGCCCCAGCATTTT.

Of note for this clonotype: A much more abundant neighbour one base away suggests this may be a read error. The rearrangement joins TRBV6-5 to TRBJ1-5; D might be TRBD1 (5 bases). CDR1 is MNHEY and CDR2 is SVGAGI in the germline V gene. The CDR3 runs 13 residues. Trimming pared 8 bases from V and 6 bases from J, leaving 14 bases between. CDR3 sequence: CASGARGGQPQHF. The CDR3 nucleotides read TGTGCCAGCGGGGCGAGAGGCGGTCAGCCCCAGCATTTT.

With respect to this clonotype: A much more abundant neighbour one base away suggests this may be a read error. The V and J genes are TRBV11-2 and TRBJ2-5; possible D gene TRBD2, 6 bases. CDR1 and CDR2 from the germline V gene are SGHAT and FQNNGV. The CDR3 consists of 15 residues. CDR3: CASTQEWGDQETEYF. CDR3 DNA sequence: TGTGCCAGCACCCAGGAGTGGGGGGATCAAGAGACCGAGTACTTC.

For this clonotype: The CDR3 carries no conserved terminal phenylalanine or tryptophan, so it likely arises from a read error. The chain joins TRBV9 to TRBJ1-6; D uncertain. Germline-derived CDR1 and CDR2 are SGDLS and YYNGEE. The CDR3 has 15 amino acids. V was shortened by 0 bases and J by 6 bases, with 10 bases between the two germline ends. CDR3 DNA: TGTGCCAGCAGCGTAGGAACGCGAACTAATTCACCCCTCCACTCT. Amino acid sequence: CASSVGTRTNSPLHS.

The chain uses TRBV29-1 and TRBJ2-5, with D possibly being TRBD2 (6 bases). Trimming took off 7 bases at V and 5 bases at J, with 14 bases between the two ends. Germline V gene sequence: CDR1 SQVTM, CDR2 ANQGSEA. The CDR3 loop spans 12 amino acids. The chain's CDR3 is CSASAGMETQYF. Written as DNA, the CDR3 is TGCAGCGCTAGCGCCGGTATGGAGACCCAGTACTTC.

This clonotype showed up many times. The chain couples TRBV11-3 to TRBJ2-2, with 8 bases aligning to TRBD1. This CDR3 is 14 amino acids long. Germline V gene lookup returns CDR1 SGHNT and CDR2 YENEEA. After removal of 5 bases from V and 6 bases from J, the junction contained 5 bases not matched to a gene. The CDR3 here is CASSGRTGSGELFF. Here the CDR3 DNA reads TGTGCCAGCAGCGGGCGGACAGGGTCCGGGGAGCTGTTTTTT.

This clonotype has a single count. This chain links TRBV7-2 with TRBJ2-7; tentatively, D is TRBD1 or TRBD2 (6 bases each). The CDR3 is 12 amino acids. The germline V gene encodes CDR1 SGHTA and CDR2 FQGNSA. Trimming took 3 bases from V and 7 from J, leaving 10 bases between them. CDR3 nucleotides: TGTGCCAGCAGCTTTAGGGGGGAGGAGCAGTACTTC. This gives the protein CASSFRGEEQYF.

The chain recombines TRBV7-2 with TRBJ1-1; D call uncertain. Between the trimmed V and J ends, which lost 5 bases and 6 bases, there was a span of 16 bases. The CDR3 length is 14 residues. Germline CDR1 SGHTA, CDR2 FQGNSA. The CDR3 here is CASSQEETRSEAFF. As DNA, the CDR3 is TGTGCCAGCAGCCAAGAGGAGACCAGGTCTGAAGCTTTCTTT.

This clonotype came up a few times. V and J are TRBV7-9 and TRBJ2-2, with 8 bases matching TRBD2. Trimming removed 6 bases from V and 5 bases from J; junction bases left unmatched: 11. There are 16 residues in the CDR3. Germline V lookup: CDR1 SEHNR, CDR2 FQNEAQ (reference sequence). CDR3 region: CASSSPSGWSTGELFF. The CDR3 nucleotides read TGTGCCAGCAGTTCCCCTAGCGGGTGGAGTACCGGGGAGCTGTTTTTT.

The V and J genes are TRBV20-1 and TRBJ1-1; TRBD1 aligns across 8 bases. Germline assignment: CDR1 DFQATT and CDR2 SNEGSKA (reference sequence). The CDR3 spans 13 residues. After removal of 1 base from V and 5 bases from J, the junction contained 3 bases not matched to a gene. CDR3 protein: CSARGRGRTEAFF. Written as DNA, the CDR3 is TGCAGTGCTAGAGGCAGGGGGCGAACTGAAGCTTTCTTT.

Only a few counts were recorded for this clonotype. This chain joins TRBV7-9 and TRBJ2-3; 12 positions match TRBD2. The CDR3 sequence is 16 residues long. J was trimmed by 3 bases and V by 4 bases; bases with no gene match: 5. Per germline, CDR1 SEHNR and CDR2 FQNEAQ (reference sequence). The CDR3 here is CASSSPGTSGTDTQYF. In nucleotides, the CDR3 is TGTGCCAGCAGCTCCCCCGGGACTAGCGGGACAGATACGCAGTATTTT.

This chain links TRBV15 with TRBJ1-3; D gene unclear. CDR1 LNHNV and CDR2 YYDKDF come from the germline V gene (reference sequence). This CDR3 is built from 14 residues. V lost 0 bases and J lost 4, with 7 bases in between. The CDR3 protein is CATSRDRGGNTIYF. The CDR3 region has the DNA TGTGCCACCAGCAGAGATCGAGGGGGAAACACCATATATTTT.

This clonotype showed up many times. The J gene is TRBJ1-2, the V gene TRBV28; 9 nucleotides line up with TRBD1. V shed 3 bases and J 1 base; nucleotides not matched to a gene: 3. There are 15 residues in the CDR3. The germline CDR1 and CDR2 sequences are MDHEN and SYDVKM. In DNA, the CDR3 is TGTGCCAGCAGTTTCAGGGACAGGGTTAACTATGGCTACACCTTC. Translation gives CASSFRDRVNYGYTF.

On this clonotype itself: A much bigger clone sits one base away, suggesting this may be a read error. The chain uses TRBV7-9 and TRBJ2-5; D is unresolved. The CDR3 loop spans 11 amino acids. Germline values: CDR1 SEHNR, CDR2 FQNEAQ (reference sequence). With 10 bases removed from V and 3 bases from J, the gap between germline ends came to 9 bases. As DNA, the CDR3 is TGTGCCATCAGAATAGAAGAGACCCAGTACTTC. Its protein product is CAIRIEETQYF.

In this sample, this clonotype turned up many times. V and J are TRBV7-9 and TRBJ2-7; 10 bases line up with TRBD2. Germline CDR1 reads SEHNR; CDR2 reads FQNEAQ (reference sequence). This CDR3 contains 14 residues. V was clipped by 5 bases and J by 3 bases; unmatched bases: 4. The CDR3: CASSPRTSGYEQYF. In nucleotides, the CDR3 is TGTGCCAGCAGCCCAAGGACTAGCGGCTACGAGCAGTACTTC.

This clonotype was seen at least ten times. The chain recombines TRBV20-1 with TRBJ1-2; D gene unclear. Trimming removed 2 bases from V and 1 base from J, with 17 bases in between. CDR3 size: 16 residues. CDR1 and CDR2 from the germline V gene are DFQATT and SNEGSKA (reference sequence). The CDR3 is CSARSPGWGFNYGYTF. Written as DNA, the CDR3 is TGCAGTGCTAGAAGTCCAGGATGGGGTTTTAACTATGGCTACACCTTC.

The J gene is TRBJ1-4, the V gene TRBV2, with D uncertain. The CDR3 consists of 14 residues. Trimming took off 6 bases at V and 6 bases at J, with 14 bases between the two ends. Germline loops: CDR1 SNHLY, CDR2 FYNNEI. CDR3 nucleotides: TGTGCCAGCAGCTCACCACAAAACTATGAAAAACTGTTTTTT. This sequence encodes CASSSPQNYEKLFF. Drawing the rest from reference TRBV2 and TRBJ1-4, the complete variable domain is EPEVTQTPSHQVTQMGQEVILRCVPISNHLYFYWYRQILGQKVEFLVSFYNNEISEKSEIFDDQFSVERPDGSNFTLKIRSTKLEDSAMYFCASSSPQNYEKLFFGSGTQLSVL.

The table lists this clonotype with many counts. This chain connects TRBV15 to TRBJ2-5; 7 bases line up with TRBD1. Germline CDR1 reads LNHNV; CDR2 reads YYDKDF (reference sequence). The V segment lost 4 bases and the J segment 6 bases; nucleotides outside the gene matches: 11. This CDR3 has 15 amino acids. As DNA, the CDR3 is TGTGCCACCAGCATCCACGACAGGGAAAGGAAGACCCAGTACTTC. This sequence encodes CATSIHDRERKTQYF. Complete variable domain (other parts from reference TRBV15 and TRBJ2-5): DAMVIQNPRYQVTQFGKPVTLSCSQTLNHNVMYWYQQKSSQAPKLLFHYYDKDFNNEADTPDNFQSRRPNTSFCFLDIRSPGLGDTAMYLCATSIHDRERKTQYFGPGTRLLVL.

J is TRBJ2-5 and V is TRBV25-1; TRBD2 matches at 7 bases. Unmatched junction bases numbered 8, after V lost 2 bases and J lost 5 bases. This CDR3 spans 15 amino acids. Germline CDR1 MGHDK, CDR2 SYGVNS. Here the CDR3 reads CASSETGGSWETQYF. The CDR3, as DNA: TGTGCCAGCAGTGAAACCGGCGGGAGCTGGGAGACCCAGTACTTC. Supplemented by reference TRBV25-1 and TRBJ2-5, the full variable domain reads EADIYQTPRYLVIGTGKKITLECSQTMGHDKMYWYQQDPGMELHLIHYSYGVNSTEKGDLSSESTVSRIRTEHFPLTLESARPSHTSQYLCASSETGGSWETQYFGPGTRLLVL.

This clonotype was observed at least ten times. The chain employs TRBV5-1 and TRBJ2-7; D is uncertain. This CDR3 is 13 amino acids long. Trimming left V 4 bases short and J 2 bases short, with 10 bases between. Germline lookup yields CDR1 SGHRS and CDR2 YFSETQ. The CDR3 DNA follows: TGCGCCAGCAGCGCCGGCCGGACCTACGAGCAGTACTTC. Translated, it gives CASSAGRTYEQYF.

The rearrangement joins TRBV10-3 to TRBJ1-3; possibly TRBD1 for D (6 bases). The germline V gene encodes CDR1 ENHRY and CDR2 SYGVKD. V lost 4 bases and J 7 bases, leaving 11 bases between the germline ends. The CDR3 consists of 13 residues. CDR3 residues: CAISAGTSNTIYF. The CDR3 nucleotides are TGTGCCATCAGTGCGGGGACAAGCAACACCATATATTTT.

The chain links TRBV7-9 to TRBJ1-1; the D gene is possibly TRBD1 (6 bases). Trimming took off 1 base at V and 3 bases at J, with 9 bases between the two ends. The germline V gene has CDR1 SEHNR and CDR2 FQNEAQ (reference sequence). The CDR3 is 14 residues long. This chain's CDR3 is CASSLEQGDTEAFF. CDR3 sequence (DNA): TGTGCCAGCAGCTTAGAACAGGGAGACACTGAAGCTTTCTTT.

This sequence joins TRBV7-2 and TRBJ2-5, with 9 bases identical to TRBD1. The CDR3 extends over 17 amino acids. Trimming took 4 bases from V and 2 from J; bases not matched to a gene: 11. Germline values: CDR1 SGHTA, CDR2 FQGNSA. This CDR3 is CASSSSRHRGRQETQYF. Here the CDR3 DNA reads TGTGCCAGCAGCTCTTCCCGCCACAGGGGGCGACAAGAGACCCAGTACTTC. The full variable domain, completed using reference TRBV7-2 and TRBJ2-5, is GAGVSQSPSNKVTEKGKDVELRCDPISGHTALYWYRQSLGQGLEFLIYFQGNSAPDKSGLPSDRFSAERTGGSVSTLTIQRTQQEDSAVYLCASSSSRHRGRQETQYFGPGTRLLVL.

The V gene is TRBV7-9, the J gene TRBJ2-7; D unresolved. V was trimmed by 4 bases and J by 9 bases, leaving 7 bases between them. This CDR3 comprises 10 residues. Germline lookup yields CDR1 SEHNR and CDR2 FQNEAQ (reference sequence). The CDR3 reads CASSSNVQYF. DNA for the CDR3: TGTGCCAGCAGCTCAAACGTGCAGTACTTC.

This clonotype was recorded at least ten times. V usage is TRBV4-1 and J usage is TRBJ1-2; unclear D gene. Trimming took 2 bases from V and 8 from J, leaving 18 bases between them. The germline V gene encodes CDR1 MGHRA and CDR2 YSYEKL. This CDR3 has 15 amino acids. CDR3 coding DNA: TGCGCCAGCAGCCAAAGCGGGGTAGGGATGGGAGGCTACACCTTC. Its translation is CASSQSGVGMGGYTF.

This sequence joins TRBV27 and TRBJ2-5; TRBD1 matches at 9 bases. This CDR3 is 15 amino acids long. J lost 5 bases, V lost 6 bases, and 10 bases had no gene match. The V gene's germline CDR1 is MNHEY and CDR2 SMNVEV (reference sequence). CDR3 DNA sequence: TGTGCCAGCAGGCGGACAGGGGTCGTTCGGGAGACCCAGTACTTC. Residues: CASRRTGVVRETQYF.

This clonotype was recorded many times. This chain joins TRBV12-3 or TRBV12-4 and TRBJ2-7; a weak D match, TRBD2 (5 bases). The germline V and J ends were trimmed by 7 bases and 2 bases, with 9 bases remaining between them. The CDR3 totals 12 residues. The CDR3 region has the DNA TGTGCCAGCACCCGGGGTACCTACGAGCAGTACTTC. Residues: CASTRGTYEQYF.